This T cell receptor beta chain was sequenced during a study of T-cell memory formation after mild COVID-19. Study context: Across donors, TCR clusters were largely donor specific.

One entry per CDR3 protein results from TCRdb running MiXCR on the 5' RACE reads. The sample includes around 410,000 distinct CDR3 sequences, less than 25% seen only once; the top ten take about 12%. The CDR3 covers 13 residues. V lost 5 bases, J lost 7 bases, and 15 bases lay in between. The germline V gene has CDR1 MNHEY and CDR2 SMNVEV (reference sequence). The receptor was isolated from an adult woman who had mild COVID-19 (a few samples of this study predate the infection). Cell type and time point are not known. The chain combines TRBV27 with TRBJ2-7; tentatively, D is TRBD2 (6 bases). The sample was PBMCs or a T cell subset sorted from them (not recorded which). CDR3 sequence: CASSLSGPGEQYF. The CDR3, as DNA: TGTGCCAGCAGTCTTAGCGGCCCGGGGGAGCAGTACTTC.